One and the same sample provided the 5 T cell receptor beta chains below, sequenced in a study of T cells in Graves' hyperthyroidism and ophthalmopathy. Template material for amplifying TCR beta CDR3 regions consisted of RNA transcripts. During a first-round RT-PCR of the TCR CDR3, the HTBI primer set was used. MiXCR, applied by TCRdb to the multiplex PCR reads, yields one record per CDR3 protein. The sample has 200,000 to 300,000 distinct CDR3 sequences; roughly a quarter are singletons. Sequencing was carried out using blood. These receptors were collected from a woman between 40 and 50 years old with Graves' ophthalmopathy.

This clonotype was recorded at least ten times. The genes are TRBV9 and TRBJ1-1, with D possibly TRBD1 on 6 matching bases. The CDR3 loop spans 15 amino acids. The germline V gene encodes CDR1 SGDLS and CDR2 YYNGEE. With 0 bases removed from V and 4 bases from J, the gap between germline ends came to 13 bases. CDR3 residues: CASSVGTGMGTEAFF. The CDR3 nucleotides are TGTGCCAGCAGCGTAGGTACAGGGATGGGCACTGAAGCTTTCTTT.

This clonotype has ten or more counts. The J gene is TRBJ2-1, the V gene TRBV12-3 or TRBV12-4; possible D gene TRBD2, 5 bases. The V and J ends lost 6 bases and 0 bases respectively, with 9 bases between them. This CDR3 has 14 amino acids. CDR3 sequence reads: CASSQDYSYNEQFF. In nucleotides, the CDR3 is TGTGCCAGCAGCCAAGACTACTCCTACAATGAGCAGTTCTTC.

The chain joins TRBV2 to TRBJ1-1; a weak D match, TRBD1 (5 bases). Per germline, CDR1 SNHLY and CDR2 FYNNEI. This CDR3 contains 14 residues. Trimming stripped 0 bases from V and 5 bases from J, with 10 bases between. Written as DNA, the CDR3 is TGTGCCAGCAGTGAAGCGCGAGGGACTACTGAAGCTTTCTTT. This gives the protein CASSEARGTTEAFF.

The chain recombines TRBV12-3 or TRBV12-4 with TRBJ1-1; no reliable D call. The germline V and J ends were trimmed by 7 bases and 4 bases, with 16 bases remaining between them. CDR3 length: 14 residues. The CDR3 coding sequence is TGTGCCAGCACCTTACCTCTTGCAGCCACTGAAGCTTTCTTT. Translating gives CASTLPLAATEAFF.

This clonotype occurred once. The chain uses TRBV20-1 and TRBJ1-2; D uncertain. Trimming pared 1 base from V and 0 bases from J, leaving 9 bases between. CDR3 length: 14 residues. CDR1 and CDR2 from the germline V gene are DFQATT and SNEGSKA (reference sequence). CDR3 sequence (DNA): TGCAGTGCTAGAGGGATGGGCGCTAACTATGGCTACACCTTC. Translating it yields CSARGMGANYGYTF.